One sample yielded the 32 T cell receptor beta chains listed below, sequenced in a study of graft-versus-host responses after intestinal transplantation. Assay: immunoSEQ multiplex PCR; the TCRdb copy retains only in-frame clones and omits some. Found here are some 81,000 clones, roughly 89% of them singletons; the top ten hold approximately 0.33%. Their specific antigens are unknown. The sequences come from unstimulated CD4+ T cells sorted from spleen or lymph node cells, collected before intestinal transplant. The receptors here all came from a human donor who received an intestinal transplant.

The chain combines TRBV28 with TRBJ1-2; D is possibly TRBD1 (6 bases). In germline, CDR1 is MDHEN, CDR2 SYDVKM. The CDR3 spans 16 residues. Trimming pared 5 bases from V and 2 bases from J, leaving 18 bases between. The CDR3 here is CASSTPGRGANYGYTF. CDR3 bases: TGTGCCAGCAGTACCCCAGGGAGGGGGGCGAACTATGGCTACACCTTC.

J is TRBJ1-6 and V is TRBV18; TRBD1 matches 8 bases. Trimming cost V 0 bases and J 7 bases; bases outside gene matches: 5. The CDR3 sequence is 16 residues long. Germline V gives CDR1 KGHSH, CDR2 LQKENI. This CDR3 reads CASSPPGQVSNSPLHF. The DNA for the CDR3 is TGTGCCAGCTCACCACCGGGACAGGTTTCGAATTCACCCCTCCACTTT.

CDR3 in amino acids: CASKTTGTGTYEQYF. The CDR3 region has the DNA TGTGCCAGCAAAACCACCGGGACAGGGACCTACGAGCAGTACTTC. The V call is TRBV6-1, the J call TRBJ2-7; 9 bases match TRBD1. The junction had 9 bases not matched to a gene; V was cut back by 7 bases and J by 2 bases. This CDR3 region has 15 residues. Germline CDR1 is MNHNS and CDR2 is SASEGT.

This chain links TRBV7-3 with TRBJ2-7; unclear D gene. The CDR3 spans 15 residues. Trimming took off 1 base at V and 0 bases at J, with 10 bases between the two ends. CDR1 is SGHTA and CDR2 is FQGTGA in the germline V gene. The CDR3 spells CASSLIEPSSYEQYF. The CDR3 region has the DNA TGTGCCAGCAGCTTAATCGAGCCGTCCTCCTACGAGCAGTACTTC.

The chain couples TRBV6-5 to TRBJ2-5; 7 bases map to TRBD2. Germline V gives CDR1 MNHEY, CDR2 SVGAGI. The V and J ends lost 2 bases and 3 bases, in that order; junction bases with no gene match: 3. This CDR3 spans 14 amino acids. CDR3: CASSYGTTEETQYF. In nucleotides, the CDR3 is TGTGCCAGCAGTTACGGGACTACAGAAGAGACCCAGTACTTC.

This chain connects TRBV27 to TRBJ2-7; 10 positions agree with TRBD2. The length of the CDR3 is 15 residues. In germline, CDR1 is MNHEY, CDR2 SMNVEV (reference sequence). V lost 6 bases to trimming and J lost 5 bases; unmatched junction nucleotides: 10. The CDR3 sequence: CASRGLLAGDHEQYF. In DNA, the CDR3 is TGTGCCAGCAGAGGTTTGCTAGCGGGGGACCACGAGCAGTACTTC.

The chain is built from TRBV2 and TRBJ2-1; 9 bases map to TRBD2. Germline CDR1 reads SNHLY; CDR2 reads FYNNEI. V trimming: 4 bases; J trimming: 8 bases; junction bases outside the gene matches: 9. The length of the CDR3 is 15 residues. The CDR3 bases are TGTGCCAGCAGTGGATCGGCGGGAGGGCCCCATGAGCAGTTCTTC. Translating it yields CASSGSAGGPHEQFF.

The chain combines TRBV7-6 with TRBJ2-5; 11 bases are a match to TRBD2. The germline V gene has CDR1 SGHVS and CDR2 FNYEAQ. This CDR3 is built from 17 residues. With V trimmed by 1 base and J by 2 bases, 6 bases remained unmatched. The CDR3 sequence: CASSLGLAGRGQETQYF. The DNA of the CDR3 is TGTGCCAGCAGCTTAGGACTAGCGGGGAGAGGACAAGAGACCCAGTACTTC. Full variable domain (outside the CDR3, taken from reference TRBV7-6 and TRBJ2-5): GAGVSQSPRYKVTKRGQDVALRCDPISGHVSLYWYRQALGQGPEFLTYFNYEAQQDKSGLPNDRFSAERPEGSISTLTIQRTEQRDSAMYRCASSLGLAGRGQETQYFGPGTRLLVL.

The chain couples TRBV27 to TRBJ2-7; a possible D gene is TRBD1 (6 bases). The CDR3 totals 13 residues. The V end lost 3 bases, the J end lost 2 bases, and 8 bases lay between the germline ends. Germline CDR1 and CDR2: MNHEY and SMNVEV (reference sequence). CDR3 sequence (DNA): TGTGCCAGCAGTTTGCAGGGGACCTACGAGCAGTACTTC. This gives the protein CASSLQGTYEQYF.

This chain uses TRBV29-1 with TRBJ2-7; 8 nucleotides match TRBD2. In germline, CDR1 is SQVTM, CDR2 ANQGSEA. CDR3 length: 13 residues. J lost 0 bases, V lost 6 bases, and 4 bases had no gene match. DNA for the CDR3: TGCAGCGTCAAGCGGGGGAGCTCCTACGAGCAGTACTTC. Translating it yields CSVKRGSSYEQYF.

V usage is TRBV11-1 and J usage is TRBJ1-2; TRBD1 matches 8 bases. The CDR3 loop spans 14 amino acids. Per germline, CDR1 SGHAT and CDR2 FQDESV (reference sequence). The J segment lost 3 bases and the V segment lost 5 bases, leaving 5 bases of the junction unmatched. As DNA, the CDR3 is TGTGCCAGCAGCCCTACAGGGGGAGACTATGGCTACACCTTC. It specifies CASSPTGGDYGYTF.

The V gene is TRBV7-2, the J gene TRBJ2-5; 7 bases map to TRBD2. The CDR3 runs 17 residues. V lost 2 bases to trimming and J lost 4 bases; unmatched junction nucleotides: 13. The germline V gene has CDR1 SGHTA and CDR2 FQGNSA. CDR3 residues: CASSLMGSGVVGETQYF. The CDR3 DNA is TGTGCCAGCAGCTTAATGGGGAGCGGGGTTGTGGGAGAGACCCAGTACTTC.

The genes are TRBV18 and TRBJ2-7; tentative D call: TRBD2 (6 bases). CDR3 length: 16 residues. CDR1 is KGHSH and CDR2 is LQKENI in the germline V gene. Between the trimmed V and J ends, which lost 4 bases and 4 bases, there was a span of 20 bases. The CDR3 coding sequence is TGTGCCAGCTCACTCCTAGCCGATTCCGGAGGGTACGAGCAGTACTTC. Its protein is CASSLLADSGGYEQYF.

This clone has only a few counts. The chain uses TRBV18 and TRBJ2-7; TRBD2 might be the D (5 bases). From germline, CDR1 is KGHSH and CDR2 LQKENI. V was pared by 3 bases and J by 7 bases, with 13 bases between. The CDR3 length is 13 residues. The CDR3 here is CASSPVGNSEQYF. The CDR3 region has the DNA TGTGCCAGCTCACCGGTCGGGAACTCGGAGCAGTACTTC.

This rearrangement joins TRBV4-1 to TRBJ2-1; 7 positions match TRBD1. Germline CDR1 reads MGHRA; CDR2 reads YSYEKL. The CDR3 spans 15 residues. The ends lost 4 bases at V and 8 bases at J; junction bases unmatched: 11. CDR3 amino acids: CASSLFGQVVDEQFF. The CDR3 DNA sequence: TGCGCCAGCAGCCTCTTTGGACAGGTGGTAGATGAGCAGTTCTTC.

This rearrangement joins TRBV27 to TRBJ2-6; the match to TRBD1 covers 8 bases. The CDR3 length is 17 residues. The J segment lost 2 bases and the V segment lost 3 bases, leaving 6 bases of the junction unmatched. The V gene's germline CDR1 is MNHEY and CDR2 SMNVEV (reference sequence). The CDR3 nucleotides read TGTGCCAGCAGTTTCTGGACAGGGATCACTGGGGCCAACGTCCTGACTTTC. Translating it yields CASSFWTGITGANVLTF.

The rearrangement joins TRBV6-5 to TRBJ2-3, with TRBD1 matching over 10 bases. The CDR3 sequence is 15 residues long. Germline CDR1 MNHEY, CDR2 SVGAGI. The V gene end was trimmed by 5 bases and the J gene end by 3 bases; junction bases not matched to a gene: 5. Written as DNA, the CDR3 is TGTGCCAGCAGTGGGGGACAGGGGAGAACAGATACGCAGTATTTT. It translates to CASSGGQGRTDTQYF.

The J gene is TRBJ1-2, the V gene TRBV5-1, with D possibly being TRBD1 (5 bases). V was clipped by 4 bases and J by 0 bases, with 13 bases between them. Germline CDR1 reads SGHRS; CDR2 reads YFSETQ. This CDR3 has 15 amino acids. The CDR3 region has the DNA TGCGCCAGCAGCGTGGGGGGGGGACCTAACTATGGCTACACCTTC. This gives the protein CASSVGGGPNYGYTF.

In nucleotides, the CDR3 is TGTGCCAGCAGTTCCGGACTAGCGGGGGGGTACAATGAGCAGTTCTTC. Protein: CASSSGLAGGYNEQFF. The rearrangement links TRBV27 to TRBJ2-1, with 15 bases identical to TRBD2. V was clipped by 4 bases and J by 4 bases; unmatched bases: 2. The germline CDR1 and CDR2 sequences are MNHEY and SMNVEV (reference sequence). The CDR3 is 16 residues long.

The chain links TRBV7-2 to TRBJ2-7; 9 bases agree with TRBD2. Trimming took 2 bases from V and 1 from J; bases not matched to a gene: 3. CDR3 size: 15 residues. Germline CDR1 reads SGHTA; CDR2 reads FQGNSA. The CDR3 region is CASSLLAGRSYEQYF. The CDR3 DNA reads as TGTGCCAGCAGCTTACTAGCGGGAAGATCCTACGAGCAGTACTTC.

This clone was seen more than once but under ten times. The V gene is TRBV6-1, the J gene TRBJ1-1; 8 nucleotides agree with TRBD1. Germline-derived CDR1 and CDR2 are MNHNS and SASEGT. J was trimmed by 1 base and V by 8 bases; bases with no gene match: 6. There are 14 residues in the CDR3. This chain's CDR3 is CASGTGIPNTEAFF. As DNA, the CDR3 is TGTGCCAGCGGGACAGGCATTCCGAACACTGAAGCTTTCTTT.

The chain employs TRBV9 and TRBJ2-1; 8 bases map to TRBD1. The CDR3 is 17 amino acids. V gave up 0 bases and J gave up 5 bases; unmatched junction bases: 10. The germline CDR1 and CDR2 sequences are SGDLS and YYNGEE. In DNA form, the CDR3 reads TGTGCCAGCAGCGTAGGGACAGGGAATTTTGGGAACAATGAGCAGTTCTTC. Translation: CASSVGTGNFGNNEQFF.

The chain links TRBV14 to TRBJ2-5; 7 bases map to TRBD1. This CDR3 is 13 amino acids long. The junction had 4 bases not matched to a gene; V was cut back by 2 bases and J by 7 bases. The germline gives CDR1 SGHDN, CDR2 FVKESK. The chain's CDR3 is CASSQMTGLTQYF. Written as DNA, the CDR3 is TGTGCCAGCAGCCAAATGACAGGGTTGACCCAGTACTTC.

This chain links TRBV30 with TRBJ2-7; a possible D gene is TRBD1 (6 bases). The germline gives CDR1 GTSNPN, CDR2 SVGIG (reference sequence). Deletions cut 5 bases from V and 4 bases from J, with 18 bases between. CDR3 length: 14 residues. CDR3 in DNA: TGTGCCTGGCTCAGGGGTCGGGCCCCGTACGAGCAGTACTTC. Amino acid sequence: CAWLRGRAPYEQYF.

This clone occurred once. This chain uses TRBV6-1 with TRBJ1-1; D possibly corresponds to TRBD1 (5 bases). This CDR3 comprises 14 residues. The ends were cut back, 5 bases at V and 5 bases at J, with 15 bases in the middle. Germline loops: CDR1 MNHNS, CDR2 SASEGT. As DNA, the CDR3 is TGTGCCAGCAGTAGGGAAGGGGAAGGGACTGAAGCTTTCTTT. Protein: CASSREGEGTEAFF.

CDR3 residues: CASWTGNNEQFF. The DNA of the CDR3 is TGTGCCAGCTGGACAGGGAACAATGAGCAGTTCTTC. The rearrangement joins TRBV5-6 to TRBJ2-1, with 8 bases identical to TRBD1. In germline, CDR1 is SGHDT, CDR2 YYEEEE. V shed 7 bases and J 5 bases; nucleotides not matched to a gene: 2. This CDR3 region has 12 residues.

The V and J genes are TRBV19 and TRBJ1-5; D gene ambiguous. V was shortened by 1 base and J by 6 bases, with 7 bases between the two germline ends. Germline V CDR1 and CDR2: LNHDA, SQIVND (reference sequence). The CDR3 runs 13 residues. CDR3 bases: TGTGCCAGTAGTATAGGGAGCGGTCAGCCCCAGCATTTT. It translates to CASSIGSGQPQHF.

The chain couples TRBV2 to TRBJ2-2; no clear D gene. The germline CDR1 and CDR2 sequences are SNHLY and FYNNEI. V gave up 1 base and J gave up 2 bases, with 2 bases separating them. The CDR3 runs to 13 residues. This CDR3 reads CASSEVNTGELFF. The DNA of the CDR3 is TGTGCCAGCAGTGAAGTAAACACCGGGGAGCTGTTTTTT.

This sequence joins TRBV9 and TRBJ2-5; D remains unclear. CDR3 length equals 14 residues. Germline V gene data show CDR1 as SGDLS and CDR2 as YYNGEE. The V and J ends lost 0 bases and 3 bases respectively, with 9 bases between them. The CDR3 protein is CASSVDDSKETQYF. The DNA of the CDR3 is TGTGCCAGCAGCGTAGATGATAGCAAAGAGACCCAGTACTTC. Based on the CDR3 plus reference TRBV9 and TRBJ2-5, the full variable domain is DSGVTQTPKHLITATGQRVTLRCSPRSGDLSVYWYQQSLDQGLQFLIQYYNGEERAKGNILERFSAQQFPDLHSELNLSSLELGDSALYFCASSVDDSKETQYFGPGTRLLVL.

Only one count was recorded for this clone. V and J are TRBV7-9 and TRBJ2-1, with TRBD2 as a possible D gene (7 bases). Germline-derived CDR1 and CDR2 are SEHNR and FQNEAQ (reference sequence). The CDR3 sequence is 15 residues long. The V gene lost 3 bases and the J gene lost 6 bases, with 15 bases spanning the gap. The CDR3, as DNA: TGTGCCAGCAGCTTTAGCGGGCCAGGGGCCAATGAGCAGTTCTTC. Residues: CASSFSGPGANEQFF.

This rearrangement joins TRBV7-9 to TRBJ2-1, with 8 bases matching TRBD1. Germline CDR1 is SEHNR and CDR2 is FQNEAQ (reference sequence). The CDR3 contains 13 residues. V was clipped by 5 bases and J by 13 bases; unmatched bases: 10. CDR3 sequence reads: CASSPGQGKGQFF. In DNA, the CDR3 is TGTGCCAGCAGCCCCGGACAGGGAAAAGGACAGTTCTTC.

The chain uses TRBV30 and TRBJ2-2, with D tentatively TRBD2 (5 bases). The germline gives CDR1 GTSNPN, CDR2 SVGIG (reference sequence). V lost 4 bases, J lost 0 bases, and 9 bases lay in between. This CDR3 has 14 residues. In nucleotides, the CDR3 is TGTGCCTGGACCGGGATATCGAACACCGGGGAGCTGTTTTTT. It yields the protein CAWTGISNTGELFF.